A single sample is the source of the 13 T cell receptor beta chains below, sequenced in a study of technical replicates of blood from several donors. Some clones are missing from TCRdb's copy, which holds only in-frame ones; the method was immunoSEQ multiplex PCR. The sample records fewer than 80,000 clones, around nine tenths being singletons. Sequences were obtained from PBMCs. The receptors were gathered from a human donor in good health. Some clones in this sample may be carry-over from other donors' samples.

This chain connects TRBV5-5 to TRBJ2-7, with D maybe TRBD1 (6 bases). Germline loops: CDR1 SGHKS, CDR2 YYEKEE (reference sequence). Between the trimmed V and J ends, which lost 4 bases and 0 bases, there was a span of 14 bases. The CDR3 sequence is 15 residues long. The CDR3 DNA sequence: TGTGCCAGCAGCCTGGCGGCGGACAGCTCCTACGAGCAGTACTTC. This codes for CASSLAADSSYEQYF.

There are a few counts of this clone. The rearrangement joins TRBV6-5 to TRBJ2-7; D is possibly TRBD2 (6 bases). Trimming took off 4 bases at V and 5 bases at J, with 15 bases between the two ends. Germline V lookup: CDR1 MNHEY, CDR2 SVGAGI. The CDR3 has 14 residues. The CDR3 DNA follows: TGTGCCAGCAGTTCCTGGGGAGGTCAGGACGAGCAGTACTTC. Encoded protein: CASSSWGGQDEQYF.

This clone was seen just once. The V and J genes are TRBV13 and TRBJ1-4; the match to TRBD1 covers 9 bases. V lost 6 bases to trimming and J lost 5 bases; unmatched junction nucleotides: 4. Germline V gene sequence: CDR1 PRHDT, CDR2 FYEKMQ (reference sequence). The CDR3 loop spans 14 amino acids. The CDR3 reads CASSNRGPNEKLFF. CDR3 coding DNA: TGTGCCAGCAGTAACAGGGGGCCGAATGAAAAACTGTTTTTT.

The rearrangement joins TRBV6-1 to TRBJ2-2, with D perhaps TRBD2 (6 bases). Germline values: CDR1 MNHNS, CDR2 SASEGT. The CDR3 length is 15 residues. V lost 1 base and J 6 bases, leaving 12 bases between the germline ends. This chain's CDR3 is CASSEVWRGSGELFF. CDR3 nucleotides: TGTGCCAGCAGTGAAGTGTGGCGGGGCTCCGGGGAGCTGTTTTTT.

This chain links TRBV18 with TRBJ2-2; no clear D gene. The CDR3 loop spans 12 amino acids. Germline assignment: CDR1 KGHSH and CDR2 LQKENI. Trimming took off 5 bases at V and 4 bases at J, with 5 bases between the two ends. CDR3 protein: CASSVLTGELFF. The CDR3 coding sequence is TGTGCCAGCTCAGTCCTCACCGGGGAGCTGTTTTTT.

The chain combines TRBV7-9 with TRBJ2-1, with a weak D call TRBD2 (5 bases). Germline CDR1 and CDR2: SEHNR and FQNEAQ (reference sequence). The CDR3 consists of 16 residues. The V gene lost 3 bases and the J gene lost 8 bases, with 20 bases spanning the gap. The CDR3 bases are TGTGCCAGCAGCTTTCCGCGGGCCTCCTCCGGCTATGAGCAGTTCTTC. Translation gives CASSFPRASSGYEQFF.

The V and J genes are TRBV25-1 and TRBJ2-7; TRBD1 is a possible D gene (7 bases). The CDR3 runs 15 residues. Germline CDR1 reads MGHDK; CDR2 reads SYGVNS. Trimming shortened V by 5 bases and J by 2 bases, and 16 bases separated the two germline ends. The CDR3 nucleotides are TGTGCCAGCAGTTTAGGGGGGACAGCACCCTACGAGCAGTACTTC. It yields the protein CASSLGGTAPYEQYF.

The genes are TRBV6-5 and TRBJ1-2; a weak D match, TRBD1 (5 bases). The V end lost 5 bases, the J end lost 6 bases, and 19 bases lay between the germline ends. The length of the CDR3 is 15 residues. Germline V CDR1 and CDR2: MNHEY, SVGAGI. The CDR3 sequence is CASSAQGLPIHGYTF. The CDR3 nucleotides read TGTGCCAGCAGTGCTCAGGGCCTACCGATACATGGCTACACCTTC.

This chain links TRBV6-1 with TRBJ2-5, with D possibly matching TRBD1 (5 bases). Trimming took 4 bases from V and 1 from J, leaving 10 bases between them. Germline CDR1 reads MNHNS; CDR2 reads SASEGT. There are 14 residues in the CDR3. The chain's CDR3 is CASSVGLTQETQYF. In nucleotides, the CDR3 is TGTGCCAGCAGTGTGGGGCTTACCCAAGAGACCCAGTACTTC.

CDR3 amino acids: CASSLGEADQETQYF. In nucleotides, the CDR3 is TGTGCCAGCAGCTTAGGGGAGGCAGACCAAGAGACCCAGTACTTC. The genes are TRBV11-2 and TRBJ2-5; a possible D gene is TRBD2 (6 bases). The CDR3 consists of 15 residues. Looked up from germline, CDR1 is SGHAT and CDR2 is FQNNGV. V was clipped by 1 base and J by 0 bases, with 9 bases between them.

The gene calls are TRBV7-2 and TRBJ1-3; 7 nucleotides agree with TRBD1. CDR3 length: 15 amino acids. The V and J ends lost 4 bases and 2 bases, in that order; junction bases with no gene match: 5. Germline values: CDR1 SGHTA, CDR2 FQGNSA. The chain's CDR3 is CASSSQGVAGNTIYF. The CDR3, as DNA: TGTGCCAGCAGCTCGCAGGGGGTGGCTGGAAACACCATATATTTT.

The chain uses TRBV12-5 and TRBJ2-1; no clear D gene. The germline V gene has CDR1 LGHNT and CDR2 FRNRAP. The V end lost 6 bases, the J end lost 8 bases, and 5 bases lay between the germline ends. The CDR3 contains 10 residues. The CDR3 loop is CASGNYEQFF. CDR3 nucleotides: TGTGCTAGTGGCAATTATGAGCAGTTCTTC. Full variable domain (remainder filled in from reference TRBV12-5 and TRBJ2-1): DARVTQTPRHKVTEMGQEVTMRCQPILGHNTVFWYRQTMMQGLELLAYFRNRAPLDDSGMPKDRFSAEMPDATLATLKIQPSEPRDSAVYFCASGNYEQFFGPGTRLTVL.

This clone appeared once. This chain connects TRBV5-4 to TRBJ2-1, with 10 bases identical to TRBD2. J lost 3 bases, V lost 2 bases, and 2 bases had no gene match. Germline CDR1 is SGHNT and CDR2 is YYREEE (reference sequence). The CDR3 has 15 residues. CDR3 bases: TGTGCCAGCAGCTTAGCGGGGGGGGACTACAATGAGCAGTTCTTC. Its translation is CASSLAGGDYNEQFF.